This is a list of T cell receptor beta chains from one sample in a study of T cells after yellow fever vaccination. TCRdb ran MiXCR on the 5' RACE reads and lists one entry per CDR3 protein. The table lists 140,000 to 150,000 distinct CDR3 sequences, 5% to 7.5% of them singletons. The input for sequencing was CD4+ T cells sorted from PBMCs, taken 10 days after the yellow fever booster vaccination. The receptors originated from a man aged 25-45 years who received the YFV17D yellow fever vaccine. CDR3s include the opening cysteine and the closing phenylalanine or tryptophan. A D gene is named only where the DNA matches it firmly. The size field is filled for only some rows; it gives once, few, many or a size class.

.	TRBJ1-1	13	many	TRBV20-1	CSAKFGVDVEAFF	TGCAGTGCTAAATTTGGGGTAGATGTTGAAGCTTTCTTT
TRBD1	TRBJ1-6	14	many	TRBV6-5	CASHRGQPNSPLHF	TGTGCCTCCCACCGGGGACAGCCTAATTCACCCCTCCACTTT
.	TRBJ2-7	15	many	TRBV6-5	CASSYRGFAKAEQYF	TGTGCCAGCAGTTACCGGGGATTTGCGAAGGCCGAGCAGTACTTC
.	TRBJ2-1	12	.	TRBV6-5	CAIGTLYNEQFF	TGTGCCATCGGGACTCTCTACAATGAGCAGTTCTTC
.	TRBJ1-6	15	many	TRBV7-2	CASSLAPGFMSPLHF	TGTGCCAGCAGCTTAGCCCCAGGGTTCATGTCACCCCTCCACTTT
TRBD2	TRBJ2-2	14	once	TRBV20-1	CSALAGGATGELFF	TGCAGTGCTCTAGCGGGAGGAGCGACCGGGGAGCTGTTTTTT
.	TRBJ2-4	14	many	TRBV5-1	CASSLDRDKNIQYF	TGCGCCAGCAGCTTGGACAGGGACAAAAACATTCAGTACTTC
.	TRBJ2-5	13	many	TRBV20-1	CSAKSAIRETQYF	TGCAGTGCCAAGAGCGCCATCCGGGAGACCCAGTACTTC
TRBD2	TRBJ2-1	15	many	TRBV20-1	CSATTSGQTTNEQFF	TGCAGTGCGACGACTAGCGGCCAGACAACGAATGAGCAGTTCTTC
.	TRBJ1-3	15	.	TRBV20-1	CSAYQSGTTGNTIYF	TGCAGTGCTTATCAGTCAGGGACGACTGGAAACACCATATATTTT
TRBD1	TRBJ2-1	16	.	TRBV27	CASRASGTGFYNEQFF	TGTGCCAGCAGAGCCTCCGGGACAGGGTTCTACAATGAGCAGTTCTTC
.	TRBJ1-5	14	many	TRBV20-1	CSAPRTGANQPQHF	TGCAGTGCCCCCCGGACGGGGGCTAATCAGCCCCAGCATTTT
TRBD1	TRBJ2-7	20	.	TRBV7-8	CASSLGTGGPLAGSSYEQYF	TGTGCCAGCAGCTTAGGCACAGGGGGGCCCCTTGCGGGTTCCTCCTACGAGCAGTACTTC
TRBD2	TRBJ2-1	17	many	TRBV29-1	CSVRGTLAGGAHNEQFF	TGCAGCGTTAGGGGGACCCTAGCGGGAGGGGCCCACAATGAGCAGTTCTTC
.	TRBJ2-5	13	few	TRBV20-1	CSFSETRGETQYF	TGCAGTTTTAGCGAGACCCGGGGAGAGACCCAGTACTTC
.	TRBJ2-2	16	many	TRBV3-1	CASSQDSTSNTGELFF	TGTGCCAGCAGCCAAGACAGCACCTCGAACACCGGGGAGCTGTTTTTT
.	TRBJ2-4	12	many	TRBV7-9	CASSLDANIQYF	TGTGCCAGCAGCTTAGATGCGAACATTCAGTACTTC
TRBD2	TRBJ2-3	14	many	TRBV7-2	CASSSYGLATQQYF	TGTGCCAGCAGCTCATATGGACTAGCGACACAGCAGTATTTT
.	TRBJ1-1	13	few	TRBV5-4	CASSLDGVTTRFF	TGTGCCAGCAGCTTGGACGGGGTTACGACCCGCTTCTTT
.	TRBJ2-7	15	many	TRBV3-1	CASSQGQGNPYEQYF	TGTGCCAGCAGCCAAGGGCAGGGGAACCCCTACGAGCAGTACTTC
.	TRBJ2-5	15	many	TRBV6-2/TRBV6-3	CASSATGGVGETQYF	TGTGCCAGCAGCGCGACTGGAGGGGTTGGAGAGACCCAGTACTTC
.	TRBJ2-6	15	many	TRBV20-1	CSARDSDSGANVLTF	TGCAGTGCTAGGGACAGCGACTCTGGGGCCAACGTCCTGACTTTC
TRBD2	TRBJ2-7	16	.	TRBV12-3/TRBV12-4	CASSGLSGRRPYEQYF	TGTGCCAGCAGTGGCCTGAGCGGGAGGCGGCCCTACGAGCAGTACTTC
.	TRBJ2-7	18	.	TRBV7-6	CASSPIVRRTRLTYEQYF	TGTGCCAGCAGCCCAATCGTTCGGCGAACCCGTCTTACCTACGAGCAGTACTTC
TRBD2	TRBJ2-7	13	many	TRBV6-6	CASSYPRGDEQYF	TGTGCCAGCAGTTACCCCCGGGGGGATGAGCAGTACTTC
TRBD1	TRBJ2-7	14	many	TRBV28	CASSTTGGVHEQYF	TGTGCCAGCAGTACTACAGGGGGCGTCCACGAGCAGTACTTC
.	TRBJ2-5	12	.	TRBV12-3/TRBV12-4	CASSPLPGGQYF	TGTGCCAGCAGCCCTCTACCCGGAGGCCAGTACTTC
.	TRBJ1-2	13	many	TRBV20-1	CSAPTEVNYGYTF	TGCAGTGCTCCGACCGAAGTTAACTATGGCTACACCTTC
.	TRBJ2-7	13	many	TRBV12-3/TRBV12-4	CASSQGLKYEQYF	TGTGCCAGCAGCCAGGGACTCAAATACGAGCAGTACTTC
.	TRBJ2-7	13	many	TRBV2	CASSVGGRYEQYF	TGTGCCAGCAGTGTAGGCGGTCGTTACGAGCAGTACTTC
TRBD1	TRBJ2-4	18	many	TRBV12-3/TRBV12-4	CASSFPRDRGDSGNIQYF	TGTGCCAGCAGTTTCCCCCGGGACAGGGGAGATTCGGGGAACATTCAGTACTTC
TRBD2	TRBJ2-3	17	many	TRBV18	CASSPMTSGSGTDTQYF	TGTGCCAGCTCACCGATGACTAGCGGGAGCGGCACAGATACGCAGTATTTT
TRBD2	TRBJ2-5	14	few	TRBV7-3	CASSPQAGVETQYF	TGTGCCAGCAGCCCCCAGGCGGGAGTTGAGACCCAGTACTTC
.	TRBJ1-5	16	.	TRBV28	CASSLPTPYSNQPQHF	TGTGCCAGCAGTTTGCCGACACCTTATAGCAATCAGCCCCAGCATTTT
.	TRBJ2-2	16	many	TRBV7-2	CASSLGTGANTGELFF	TGTGCCAGCAGCTTAGGTACGGGAGCGAATACCGGGGAGCTGTTTTTT
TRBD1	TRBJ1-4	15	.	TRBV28	CASSLLGQRKEKLFF	TGTGCCAGCAGTTTATTGGGACAGCGAAAGGAAAAACTGTTTTTT
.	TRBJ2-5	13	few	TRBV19	CASMGLVQETQYF	TGTGCCAGTATGGGGCTGGTCCAAGAGACCCAGTACTTC
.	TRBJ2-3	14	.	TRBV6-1	CASSEYGQTDTQYF	TGTGCCAGCAGTGAATATGGACAGACAGATACGCAGTATTTT
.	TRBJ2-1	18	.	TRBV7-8	CASSQTSTTRRSYNEQFF	TGTGCCAGCAGCCAAACCAGTACGACTAGGAGAAGCTACAATGAGCAGTTCTTC
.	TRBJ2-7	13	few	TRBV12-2	CAPSLGRAYEQYF	TGTGCACCCAGTTTAGGGCGGGCCTACGAGCAGTACTTC
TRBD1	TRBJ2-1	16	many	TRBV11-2	CASSSLEGQGFGEQFF	TGTGCCAGCAGCTCCCTCGAGGGACAGGGATTCGGTGAGCAGTTCTTC
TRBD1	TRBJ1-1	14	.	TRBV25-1	CASSTGGTNTEAFF	TGTGCCAGCAGTACAGGGGGCACGAACACTGAAGCTTTCTTT
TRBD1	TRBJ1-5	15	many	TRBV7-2	CASSRRQGGHQPQHF	TGTGCCAGCAGTCGCAGACAGGGTGGTCATCAGCCCCAGCATTTT
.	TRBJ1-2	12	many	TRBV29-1	CSVEDLRAGYTF	TGCAGCGTTGAAGATCTTAGGGCTGGCTACACCTTC
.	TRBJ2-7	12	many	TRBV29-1	CSVLRLGNEQYF	TGCAGCGTCCTCCGACTAGGAAACGAGCAGTACTTC
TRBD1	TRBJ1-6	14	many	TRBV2	CASNPQGVNSPLHF	TGTGCCAGCAACCCGCAGGGGGTAAATTCACCCCTCCACTTT
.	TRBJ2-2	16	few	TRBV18	CASSPLSPGNTGELFF	TGTGCCAGCTCGCCTTTATCTCCGGGCAACACCGGGGAGCTGTTTTTT
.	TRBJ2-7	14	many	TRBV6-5	CASSYQWQGYEQYF	TGTGCCAGCAGTTACCAGTGGCAGGGCTACGAGCAGTACTTC
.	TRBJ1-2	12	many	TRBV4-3	CASSHNRGGYTF	TGCGCCAGCAGCCATAATCGTGGTGGCTACACCTTC
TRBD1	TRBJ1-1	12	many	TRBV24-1	CATSEGGRGAFF	TGTGCCACCAGTGAAGGGGGCCGAGGGGCTTTCTTT
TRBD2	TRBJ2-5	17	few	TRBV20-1	CSAKPLAGEMYQETQYF	TGCAGTGCCAAGCCCCTAGCGGGTGAGATGTACCAAGAGACCCAGTACTTC
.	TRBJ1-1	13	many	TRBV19	CASRSRVDTEAFF	TGTGCCAGTAGATCACGGGTAGATACTGAAGCTTTCTTT
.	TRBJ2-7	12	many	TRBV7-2	CASSLLGWGPYF	TGTGCCAGCAGCTTATTAGGATGGGGGCCGTACTTC
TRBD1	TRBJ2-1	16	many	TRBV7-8	CASSLAGQGAYNEQFF	TGTGCCAGCAGCCTAGCCGGACAGGGGGCATACAATGAGCAGTTCTTC
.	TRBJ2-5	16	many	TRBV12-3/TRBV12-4	CASSFGVLITLETQYF	TGTGCCAGCAGTTTTGGGGTCCTTATCACACTAGAGACCCAGTACTTC
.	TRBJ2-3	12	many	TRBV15	CATSTATDTQYF	TGTGCCACCAGCACGGCCACAGATACGCAGTATTTT
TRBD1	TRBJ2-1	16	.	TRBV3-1	CASSPQTGTGGNEQFF	TGTGCCAGCAGCCCACAGACCGGGACAGGAGGCAATGAGCAGTTCTTC
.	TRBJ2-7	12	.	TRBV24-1	CATSDPGRWQYF	TGTGCCACCAGTGACCCCGGACGTTGGCAGTACTTC
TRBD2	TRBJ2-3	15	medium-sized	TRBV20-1	CSARSGRRGTDTQYF	TGCAGTGCTAGAAGCGGGAGGCGTGGAACAGATACGCAGTATTTT